This T cell receptor (beta chain) was captured in a study of T cells after yellow fever vaccination. Study-wide points: Secondary responses were weaker yet peaked faster, day 5 versus 15.

The germline V gene has CDR1 KGHSH and CDR2 LQKENI. V was clipped by 3 bases and J by 3 bases; unmatched bases: 1. The CDR3 covers 15 residues. This clonotype was seen ten or more times. Its antigen remains unknown. A process of 5'RACE template switching, which added a universal primer site and UMIs, was used to make TCR cDNA. Each CDR3 protein is one row after TCRdb ran MiXCR on the 5' RACE reads. The sample includes roughly 310,000 distinct CDR3 sequences, roughly 3.5% of them seen just once. The chain carries TRBV18 and TRBJ2-7; 14 bases align to TRBD2. Source: PBMCs, taken on the day of the yellow fever booster vaccination. This sequence originates from a man aged 18 to 30 who received the YFV17D yellow fever vaccine. CDR3 bases: TGTGCCAGCTCACCGACTAGCGGGGGGGTCTACGAGCAGTACGTC. Its translation: CASSPTSGGVYEQYV.